The 11 T cell receptor beta chains listed next were all sequenced from one sample in a study of blood T cells in healthy people across ages. PCR was performed a second time for about 6 to 11 cycles using a sample-barcoded 5' primer and a J-beta primer mix. From the 5' RACE reads, TCRdb called clonotypes with MiXCR, one entry per CDR3 protein. The repertoire holds 1.5 million to 2 million distinct CDR3 sequences, roughly 49% seen once, with less than 2.5% in the top ten. The material sequenced was blood. Receptors were obtained from a woman aged 35 to 49 in good health.

The chain combines TRBV20-1 with TRBJ2-1; TRBD2 matches at 12 bases. The CDR3 sequence is 16 residues long. V lost 5 bases, J lost 1 base, and 6 bases stayed unmatched. Germline V CDR1 and CDR2: DFQATT, SNEGSKA (reference sequence). In nucleotides, the CDR3 is TGCAGTGCTCCCGCTAGCGGGGGGGCTTCCTACAATGAGCAGTTCTTC. It encodes CSAPASGGASYNEQFF.

This clonotype was detected only a few times. V and J are TRBV20-1 and TRBJ2-1; 11 bases match TRBD2. CDR3 length equals 14 residues. Unmatched junction bases numbered 7, after V lost 3 bases and J lost 9 bases. Per the germline V gene, CDR1 is DFQATT and CDR2 is SNEGSKA (reference sequence). The CDR3 bases are TGCAGTGCTAGGGGTAGCGGGGGGGCCATTGAGCAGTTCTTC. This codes for CSARGSGGAIEQFF.

The rearrangement joins TRBV7-2 to TRBJ2-3, with D possibly TRBD2 on 6 matching bases. This CDR3 is built from 14 residues. The V gene's germline CDR1 is SGHTA and CDR2 FQGNSA. V lost 4 bases to trimming and J lost 4 bases, with 12 bases between them. CDR3 loop: CASSSRTISDTQYF. The CDR3 region has the DNA TGTGCCAGCAGCTCCAGGACTATCTCAGATACGCAGTATTTT.

The V call is TRBV21-1, the J call TRBJ2-5; the table gives TRBD2 as D, unverified against the DNA. TRBJ2-7 matches the DNA end more closely, so the J call is doubtful. TRBV21-1 is an annotated pseudogene. The CDR3 runs 16 residues. Here the CDR3 reads CASSNGVLEKPYEQYF. CDR3 nucleotides: TGTGCCAGCAGCAACGGGGTTCTAGAGAAGCCCTACGAGCAGTACTTC.

This chain uses TRBV4-3 with TRBJ1-2; TRBD1 is a possible D gene (5 bases). The CDR3 covers 15 residues. Germline loops: CDR1 LGHNA, CDR2 YSLEER. V lost 2 bases to trimming and J lost 2 bases, with 12 bases between them. CDR3 coding DNA: TGCGCCAGCAGCCAATCCCGGGGCGACAACTATGGCTACACCTTC. Residues: CASSQSRGDNYGYTF.

This clonotype came up a few times. The rearrangement uses TRBV7-8 and TRBJ2-7; 8 bases agree with TRBD2. In germline, CDR1 is SGHVS, CDR2 FQNEAQ. This CDR3 region has 16 residues. V trimming: 1 base; J trimming: 3 bases; junction bases outside the gene matches: 8. DNA for the CDR3: TGTGCCAGCAGCTTAGAGCTGGGACTAGATAACTACGAGCAGTACTTC. This translates into CASSLELGLDNYEQYF.

The chain uses TRBV3-1 and TRBJ2-2; 7 bases are a match to TRBD1. The V gene end was trimmed by 6 bases and the J gene end by 4 bases; junction bases not matched to a gene: 2. In germline, CDR1 is LGHDT, CDR2 YNNKEL (reference sequence). This CDR3 is built from 13 residues. The CDR3 nucleotides are TGTGCCAGCAGATACAGGGGCACCGGGGAGCTGTTTTTT. This gives the protein CASRYRGTGELFF. Supplemented by reference TRBV3-1 and TRBJ2-2, the full variable domain reads DTAVSQTPKYLVTQMGNDKSIKCEQNLGHDTMYWYKQDSKKFLKIMFSYNNKELIINETVPNRFSPKSPDKAHLNLHINSLELGDSAVYFCASRYRGTGELFFGEGSRLTVL.

This sequence joins TRBV20-1 and TRBJ2-7; 12 nucleotides agree with TRBD2. This CDR3 spans 16 amino acids. Germline V lookup: CDR1 DFQATT, CDR2 SNEGSKA (reference sequence). Trimming cost V 5 bases and J 2 bases; bases outside gene matches: 10. The CDR3 sequence: CSASPLLAGGTYEQYF. In DNA, the CDR3 is TGCAGTGCTTCGCCGTTACTAGCGGGGGGTACCTACGAGCAGTACTTC.

The rearrangement joins TRBV7-2 to TRBJ2-5, with 8 bases that match TRBD1. The CDR3 has 15 amino acids. Germline V gene lookup returns CDR1 SGHTA and CDR2 FQGNSA. V lost 1 base to trimming and J lost 3 bases; unmatched junction nucleotides: 4. The CDR3 DNA reads TGTGCCAGCAGCTTAGGCAGGGGGCCGAAAGAGACCCAGTACTTC. Protein product: CASSLGRGPKETQYF.

V gene TRBV6-2 or TRBV6-3 combines with J gene TRBJ2-7, with 10 bases identical to TRBD2. The germline CDR1 and CDR2 sequences are MNHEY and SVGEGT. This CDR3 spans 15 amino acids. V trimming: 6 bases; J trimming: 3 bases; junction bases outside the gene matches: 8. CDR3 residues: CASSPRLAGRYEQYF. The CDR3 nucleotides are TGTGCCAGCAGCCCACGACTAGCGGGTCGCTACGAGCAGTACTTC.

This clonotype came up a few times. The rearrangement joins TRBV5-1 to TRBJ2-3; 11 nucleotides agree with TRBD2. This CDR3 has 16 amino acids. Germline V gives CDR1 SGHRS, CDR2 YFSETQ. With 4 bases clipped from V and 4 bases from J, the junction kept 8 bases outside the gene matches. CDR3 region: CASSRAGLADSDTQYF. For the CDR3, the DNA is TGCGCCAGCAGCAGAGCGGGACTAGCGGATTCAGATACGCAGTATTTT. Full variable domain (missing parts from reference TRBV5-1 and TRBJ2-3): KAGVTQTPRYLIKTRGQQVTLSCSPISGHRSVSWYQQTPGQGLQFLFEYFSETQRNKGNFPGRFSGRQFSNSRSEMNVSTLELGDSALYLCASSRAGLADSDTQYFGPGTRLTVL.